A selection of T cell receptor beta chains follows, all from one sample in a study of T cell changes during pregnancy in multiple sclerosis. Generated by immunoSEQ multiplex PCR, the TCRdb table keeps only in-frame clones and is missing some. Here the sample spans around 100,000 clones, about 92% being singletons. Source: peripheral blood, taken after pregnancy. The source is a female donor with multiple sclerosis, enrolled in a pregnancy study. CDR3s leave out the opening cysteine and the closing phenylalanine or tryptophan. Each record gives: CDR3 protein, J gene, clone size, V gene. Only some rows state a clone size, as once, few, many or a class for expanded clones.

CDR3 protein: ASSTYRGKVHYGYT; J gene: TRBJ1-2; clone size: NA; V gene: TRBV19
CDR3 protein: ASSISGGTRYYEQY; J gene: TRBJ2-7; clone size: NA; V gene: TRBV19
CDR3 protein: ASSQDPTGGGSNQPQH; J gene: TRBJ1-5; clone size: NA; V gene: TRBV4-1
CDR3 protein: ASSVLGGRNTGNTIY; J gene: TRBJ1-3; clone size: NA; V gene: TRBV9
CDR3 protein: SARSVYEQY; J gene: TRBJ2-7; clone size: NA; V gene: TRBV20-1
CDR3 protein: ASSQEWVQGGEKLF; J gene: TRBJ1-4; clone size: NA; V gene: TRBV4-3
CDR3 protein: ASSQDLGDEKLF; J gene: TRBJ1-4; clone size: NA; V gene: TRBV4-3
CDR3 protein: SGEDEQY; J gene: TRBJ2-7; clone size: NA; V gene: TRBV29-1
CDR3 protein: ASTVEAAYGYT; J gene: TRBJ1-2; clone size: NA; V gene: TRBV2
CDR3 protein: ASSLSQTNTGELF; J gene: TRBJ2-2; clone size: NA; V gene: TRBV5-1
CDR3 protein: ASSQLAGGLQETQY; J gene: TRBJ2-5; clone size: once; V gene: TRBV18
CDR3 protein: ASSIGDRGKKKLF; J gene: TRBJ1-4; clone size: NA; V gene: TRBV19
CDR3 protein: ASSFSRTGAHEQY; J gene: TRBJ2-7; clone size: NA; V gene: TRBV11-2
CDR3 protein: ASSRYRGSSYEQY; J gene: TRBJ2-7; clone size: few; V gene: TRBV7-9
CDR3 protein: ASSLGQGGT; J gene: TRBJ1-2; clone size: NA; V gene: TRBV5-4
CDR3 protein: ASGTAHYEQY; J gene: TRBJ2-7; clone size: few; V gene: TRBV13
CDR3 protein: ASSLARQGPQPQH; J gene: TRBJ1-5; clone size: NA; V gene: TRBV7-2
CDR3 protein: ASSTGTSGTHEQF; J gene: TRBJ2-1; clone size: NA; V gene: TRBV19
CDR3 protein: ASSLTGGGEQY; J gene: TRBJ2-7; clone size: NA; V gene: TRBV6-5
CDR3 protein: ASSFRASTDTQY; J gene: TRBJ2-3; clone size: once; V gene: TRBV5-1
CDR3 protein: ASSFNHSAESTEAF; J gene: TRBJ1-1; clone size: NA; V gene: TRBV6-5
CDR3 protein: ASSPGGTFGELF; J gene: TRBJ2-2; clone size: NA; V gene: TRBV9
CDR3 protein: ASSLSQGLDGYT; J gene: TRBJ1-2; clone size: NA; V gene: TRBV11-3
CDR3 protein: ASSYVGGTISTDTQY; J gene: TRBJ2-3; clone size: NA; V gene: TRBV27
CDR3 protein: ALDRSNYGYT; J gene: TRBJ1-2; clone size: NA; V gene: TRBV30
CDR3 protein: ASSIMSGPYEQY; J gene: TRBJ2-7; clone size: NA; V gene: TRBV19
CDR3 protein: ASSQILAGGTYNEQF; J gene: TRBJ2-1; clone size: NA; V gene: TRBV4-3
CDR3 protein: ASSRGTGTYEQY; J gene: TRBJ2-7; clone size: NA; V gene: TRBV11-2
CDR3 protein: AWSSQGFTDTQY; J gene: TRBJ2-3; clone size: NA; V gene: TRBV30
CDR3 protein: ASSIDRDRDYGYT; J gene: TRBJ1-2; clone size: NA; V gene: TRBV19
CDR3 protein: ASSERSGTDTGELF; J gene: TRBJ2-2; clone size: NA; V gene: TRBV5-1
CDR3 protein: ASSYRQPSTVDEQF; J gene: TRBJ2-1; clone size: NA; V gene: TRBV6-5
CDR3 protein: ASSPRGGLEAF; J gene: TRBJ1-1; clone size: NA; V gene: TRBV7-9
CDR3 protein: SVRFGGGYTGELF; J gene: TRBJ2-2; clone size: NA; V gene: TRBV29-1
CDR3 protein: ASRSLGGPIAQY; J gene: TRBJ2-3; clone size: NA; V gene: TRBV12-2
CDR3 protein: ATSFPGTATNEKLF; J gene: TRBJ1-4; clone size: NA; V gene: TRBV6-6
CDR3 protein: ASERAGGPLNEQF; J gene: TRBJ2-1; clone size: NA; V gene: TRBV19
CDR3 protein: ASSVDRADTEAF; J gene: TRBJ1-1; clone size: few; V gene: TRBV19
CDR3 protein: ASSSETSGTNLQETQY; J gene: TRBJ2-5; clone size: NA; V gene: TRBV28
CDR3 protein: ASSRQGARGYT; J gene: TRBJ1-2; clone size: NA; V gene: TRBV2
CDR3 protein: AWILDMLGGYT; J gene: TRBJ1-2; clone size: NA; V gene: TRBV30
CDR3 protein: ASSMTGYTEAF; J gene: TRBJ1-1; clone size: NA; V gene: TRBV2
CDR3 protein: ASSITTGRRNTEAF; J gene: TRBJ1-1; clone size: NA; V gene: TRBV19
CDR3 protein: ASSPPGSDEQF; J gene: TRBJ2-1; clone size: NA; V gene: TRBV5-1
CDR3 protein: ASSFTYEQY; J gene: TRBJ2-7; clone size: few; V gene: TRBV7-2
CDR3 protein: ASSYSISQGSEAF; J gene: TRBJ1-1; clone size: NA; V gene: TRBV6-5
CDR3 protein: ASSEWWNSLNIYGYT; J gene: TRBJ1-2; clone size: NA; V gene: TRBV2
CDR3 protein: ASSTWDMFGYT; J gene: TRBJ1-2; clone size: NA; V gene: TRBV19
CDR3 protein: ASSYDRVQGYT; J gene: TRBJ1-2; clone size: NA; V gene: TRBV6-6
CDR3 protein: ACQGIDTQY; J gene: TRBJ2-3; clone size: NA; V gene: TRBV30
CDR3 protein: ASSTRQGARDNEQF; J gene: TRBJ2-1; clone size: NA; V gene: TRBV19